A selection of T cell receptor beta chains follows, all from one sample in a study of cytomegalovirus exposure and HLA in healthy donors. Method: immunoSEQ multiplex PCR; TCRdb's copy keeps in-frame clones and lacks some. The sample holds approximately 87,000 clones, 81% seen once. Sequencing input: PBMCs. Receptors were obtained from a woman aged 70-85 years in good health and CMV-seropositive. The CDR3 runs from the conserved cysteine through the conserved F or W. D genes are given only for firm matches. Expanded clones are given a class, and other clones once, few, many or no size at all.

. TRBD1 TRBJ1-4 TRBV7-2 TGTGCCAGCAGCCTACAAGCCCCGGGACAGGGAGAAAAACTGTTTTTT CASSLQAPGQGEKLFF
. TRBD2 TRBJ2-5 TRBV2 TGTGCCAGCAGTGTGCGGGAGTGGGCTCAGTTGTACCAAGAGGCCCAGTACTTC CASSVREWAQLYQEAQYF
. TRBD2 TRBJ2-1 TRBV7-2 TGTGCCAGCAGCTTGGGACTAGCGGAGTACAATGAGCAGTTCTTC CASSLGLAEYNEQFF
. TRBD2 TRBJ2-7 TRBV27 TGTGCCAGCAGTCTAAGCGGACTAGCGGGAGAGCACTTCCCCTACGAGCAGTACTTC CASSLSGLAGEHFPYEQYF
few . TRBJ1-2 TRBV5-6 TGTGCCAGCAGCCACCGAGGACATTATGGCTACACCTTC CASSHRGHYGYTF
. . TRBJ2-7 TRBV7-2 TGTGCCAGCAGCTTCCTACCGACAGGATACTACGAGCAGTACTTC CASSFLPTGYYEQYF
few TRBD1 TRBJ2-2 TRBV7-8 TGTGCCAGCAGCCTCCGGGACAGGGTTTCCGGGGAGCTGTTTTTT CASSLRDRVSGELFF
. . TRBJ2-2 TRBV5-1 TGCGCCAGCAGACGCGGACAGTTTGGTTCCGGGGAGCTGTTTTTT CASRRGQFGSGELFF
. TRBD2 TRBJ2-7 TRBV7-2 TGTGCCAGCAGCTTGGGAGGGCCCAACGAGCAGTACTTC CASSLGGPNEQYF
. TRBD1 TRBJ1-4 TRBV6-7 TGTGCCAGCAGTTACGGGAGACAGGGGGCTAATGAAAAACTGTTTTTT CASSYGRQGANEKLFF
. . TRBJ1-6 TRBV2 TGTGCCAGCAGCGTAGACAGCTATAATTCACCCCTCCACTTT CASSVDSYNSPLHF
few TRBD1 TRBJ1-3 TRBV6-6 TGTGCCAGCAGTCCCACAGGGGCTGGCTCTGGAAACACCATATATTTT CASSPTGAGSGNTIYF
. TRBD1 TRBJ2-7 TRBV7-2 TGTGCCAGCAGCTCACCTGCCGGGACAGGGCTTTACGAGCAGTACTTC CASSSPAGTGLYEQYF
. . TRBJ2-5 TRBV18 TGTGCCAGCTCACCAACTAGCTCTCAAGAGACCCAGTACTTC CASSPTSSQETQYF
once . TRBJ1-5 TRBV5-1 TGCGCCAGCAGCCTTCGGCCCTCCGGGGGCAATCAGCCCCAGCATTTT CASSLRPSGGNQPQHF
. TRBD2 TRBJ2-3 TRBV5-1 TGCGCCAGCAGCCCCCGGGTAGCGGGAGGGAAAGATACGCAGTATTTT CASSPRVAGGKDTQYF
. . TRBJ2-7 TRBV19 TGTGCCAGTCAATCTTCTCTCGGCGGCTCCTACGAGCAGTACTTC CASQSSLGGSYEQYF
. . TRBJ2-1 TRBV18 TGTGCCAGCTCACCAACAGCTTCCCTTTACAATGAGCAGTTCTTC CASSPTASLYNEQFF
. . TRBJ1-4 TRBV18 TGTGCCAGCTCACCGGAGGCGGGTGTTAATGAAAAACTGTTTTTT CASSPEAGVNEKLFF
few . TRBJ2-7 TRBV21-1 TGTGCCAGCAGCCTTCCCCAGAGGACAGCCAGCTCCTACGAGCAGTACTTC CASSLPQRTASSYEQYF
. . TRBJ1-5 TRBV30 TGTGCCTGGAGTGTAGGCAGGGCAGGCAATCAGCCCCAGCATTTT CAWSVGRAGNQPQHF
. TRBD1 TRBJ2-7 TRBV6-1 TGTGCCAGCAGGGTTCGGACAGGGGTCCCCTACGAGCAGTACTTC CASRVRTGVPYEQYF
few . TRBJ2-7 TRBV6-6 TGTGCCAGCAGTTACGAGGCAGACTCCTACGAGCAGTACTTC CASSYEADSYEQYF
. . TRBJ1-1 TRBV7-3 TGTGCCAGCAGCTTAATGGGGGGGGAGAACACTGAAGCTTTCTTT CASSLMGGENTEAFF
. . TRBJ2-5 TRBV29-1 TGCAGCGTTGAAGACAGGGAGGTTCGAGAGACCCAGTACTTC CSVEDREVRETQYF
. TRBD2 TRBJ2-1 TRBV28 TGTGCCAGCACCCTAGCGGGAGGGACCTCCTACAATGAGCAGTTCTTC CASTLAGGTSYNEQFF
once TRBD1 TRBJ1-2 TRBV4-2 TGTGCCAGCAGCCACGGACAGGGGAACTATGGCTACACCTTC CASSHGQGNYGYTF
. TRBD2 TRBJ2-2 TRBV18 TGTGCCAGCTCACCACGCGGTACTAGCGGGAGCGACACCGGGGAGCTGTTTTTT CASSPRGTSGSDTGELFF
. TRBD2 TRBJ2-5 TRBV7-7 TGTGCTAGCAGCCAACTAGCGGGAGCATCGGAGACCCAGTACTTC CASSQLAGASETQYF
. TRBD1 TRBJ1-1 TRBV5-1 TGCGCCAGCAGCCACGGGACAGGGAACACTGAAGCTTTCTTT CASSHGTGNTEAFF
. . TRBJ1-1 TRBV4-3 TGCGCCAGCAGCCAAGGGGGGGGGCGTAGGACTGAAGCTTTCTTT CASSQGGGRRTEAFF
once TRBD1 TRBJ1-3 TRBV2 TGTGCCAGCAGTATAAGGGCCCGGGACAGGGGCGATAGCTCTGGAAACACCATATATTTT CASSIRARDRGDSSGNTIYF
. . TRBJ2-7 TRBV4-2 TGTGCCAGCAGCCAAGAGTTGACTAGCTCCTACGAGCAGTACTTC CASSQELTSSYEQYF
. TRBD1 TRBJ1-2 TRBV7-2 TGTGCCAGCAGCTTAGGGGACAGGCCCTATGGCTACACCTTC CASSLGDRPYGYTF
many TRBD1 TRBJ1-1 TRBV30 TGTGCCTGGAGTAAGACAGGGATTCGGACTGAAGCTTTCTTT CAWSKTGIRTEAFF
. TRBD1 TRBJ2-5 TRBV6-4 TGTGCCAGCACCCACGACAGGGGGCGGGAGGAGACCCAGTACTTC CASTHDRGREETQYF
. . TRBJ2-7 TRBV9 TGTGCCAGCAGCCCCCGGGTAGGCTCAGCGATCGAGCAGTACTTC CASSPRVGSAIEQYF
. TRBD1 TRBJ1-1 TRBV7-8 TGTGCCAGCAGCTTCCAGACAGGGGGAGACACTGAAGCTTTCTTT CASSFQTGGDTEAFF
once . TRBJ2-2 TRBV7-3 TGTGCCAGCAGGCTGGACATATCAGGCGGGGAGCTGTTTTTT CASRLDISGGELFF
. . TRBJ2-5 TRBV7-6 TGTGCCAGCAGCTTACGAGACACCCAAGAGACCCAGTACTTC CASSLRDTQETQYF
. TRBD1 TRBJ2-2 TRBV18 TGTGCCAGCTCACCGCTGGACAGGGCGAACACCGGGGAGCTGTTTTTT CASSPLDRANTGELFF